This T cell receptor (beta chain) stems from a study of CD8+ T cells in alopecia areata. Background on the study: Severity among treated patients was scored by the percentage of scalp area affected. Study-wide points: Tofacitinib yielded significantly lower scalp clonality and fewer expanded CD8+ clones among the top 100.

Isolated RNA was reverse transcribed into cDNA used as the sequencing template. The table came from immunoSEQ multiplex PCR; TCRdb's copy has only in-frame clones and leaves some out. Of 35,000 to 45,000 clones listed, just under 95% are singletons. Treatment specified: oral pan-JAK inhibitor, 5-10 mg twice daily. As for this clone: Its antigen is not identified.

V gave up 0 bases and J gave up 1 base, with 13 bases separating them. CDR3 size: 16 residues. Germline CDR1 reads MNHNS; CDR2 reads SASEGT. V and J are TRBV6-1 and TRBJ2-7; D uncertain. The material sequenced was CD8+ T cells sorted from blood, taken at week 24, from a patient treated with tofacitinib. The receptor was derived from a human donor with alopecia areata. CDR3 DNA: TGTGCCAGCAGTGAAGCTTACGGCCAGAGTTCCTACGAGCAGTACTTC. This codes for CASSEAYGQSSYEQYF.